This T cell receptor beta chain was obtained from a study of T cells in Graves' hyperthyroidism and ophthalmopathy. Germline CDR1 and CDR2: SQVTM and ANQGSEA. The CDR3 covers 13 residues. The J segment lost 5 bases and the V segment lost 7 bases, leaving 6 bases of the junction unmatched. Researchers amplified the TCR beta CDR3 regions from RNA transcripts. The study used the HTBI primer set for a first-round RT-PCR of the TCR CDR3. TCRdb re-called the multiplex PCR reads with MiXCR, one entry per CDR3 protein. The table lists 640,000 or so distinct CDR3 sequences, approximately 15% of them singletons. This clonotype was seen more than once but under ten times. No antigen is known for it. General study results and limits: Blood held most thyroid clonotypes expanded above 0.001 frequency.

Ophthalmopathy patients showed a Clinical Activity Score of at least 3, NOSPECS grade of at least 4 and duration under 3 months. Any patient presenting with uncontrolled infection, other autoimmune disease, pregnancy or lactation was left out. Diagnosis relied on clinical symptoms, serum thyroxine and TRAb, thyroid ultrasound and orbital computed tomography. Sequencing input: blood. The source of this sequence is a woman in her late teens or twenties with Graves' ophthalmopathy. The chain combines TRBV29-1 with TRBJ2-7; 12 bases align to TRBD1. This CDR3 reads CSARDRGRDEQYF. CDR3 DNA sequence: TGCAGCGCCCGGGACAGGGGGCGCGACGAGCAGTACTTC.